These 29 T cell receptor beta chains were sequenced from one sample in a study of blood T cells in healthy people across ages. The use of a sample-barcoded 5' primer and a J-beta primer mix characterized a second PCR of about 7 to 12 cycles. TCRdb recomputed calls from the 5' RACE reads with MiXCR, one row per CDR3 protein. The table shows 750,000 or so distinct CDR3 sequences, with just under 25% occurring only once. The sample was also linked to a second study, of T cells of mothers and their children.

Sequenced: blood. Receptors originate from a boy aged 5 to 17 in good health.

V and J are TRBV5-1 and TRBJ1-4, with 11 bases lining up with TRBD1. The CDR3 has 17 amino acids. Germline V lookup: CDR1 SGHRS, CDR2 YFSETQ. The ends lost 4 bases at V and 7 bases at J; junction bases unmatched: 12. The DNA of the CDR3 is TGCGCCAGCAGCCCGTGGGACAGGGGGTCTTTAGGTGAAAAACTGTTTTTT. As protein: CASSPWDRGSLGEKLFF.

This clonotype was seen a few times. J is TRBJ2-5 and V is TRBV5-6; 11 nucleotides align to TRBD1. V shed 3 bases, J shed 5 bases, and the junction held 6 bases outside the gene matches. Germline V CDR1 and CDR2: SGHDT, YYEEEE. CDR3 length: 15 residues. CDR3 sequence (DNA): TGTGCCAGCAGCTGGTGGACAGGGGGCTTGGAGACCCAGTACTTC. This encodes CASSWWTGGLETQYF. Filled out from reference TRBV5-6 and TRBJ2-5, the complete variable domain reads DAGVTQSPTHLIKTRGQQVTLRCSPKSGHDTVSWYQQALGQGPQFIFQYYEEEERQRGNFPDRFSGHQFPNYSSELNVNALLLGDSALYLCASSWWTGGLETQYFGPGTRLLVL.

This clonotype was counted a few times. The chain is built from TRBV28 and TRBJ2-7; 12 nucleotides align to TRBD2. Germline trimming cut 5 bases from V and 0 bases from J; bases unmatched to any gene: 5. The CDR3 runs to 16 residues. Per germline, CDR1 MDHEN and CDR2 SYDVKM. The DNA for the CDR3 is TGTGCCAGCAGTCCGAGACTAGCGGGAGTCTCCTACGAGCAGTACTTC. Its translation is CASSPRLAGVSYEQYF.

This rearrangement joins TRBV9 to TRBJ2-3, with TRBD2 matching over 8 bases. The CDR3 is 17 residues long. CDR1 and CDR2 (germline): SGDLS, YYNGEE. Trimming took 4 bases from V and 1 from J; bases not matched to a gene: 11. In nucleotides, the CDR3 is TGTGCCAGCAGCCCCACCGCAGCGGGAGCTCGCACAGATACGCAGTATTTT. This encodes CASSPTAAGARTDTQYF. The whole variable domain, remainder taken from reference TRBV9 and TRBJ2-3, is DSGVTQTPKHLITATGQRVTLRCSPRSGDLSVYWYQQSLDQGLQFLIQYYNGEERAKGNILERFSAQQFPDLHSELNLSSLELGDSALYFCASSPTAAGARTDTQYFGPGTRLTVL.

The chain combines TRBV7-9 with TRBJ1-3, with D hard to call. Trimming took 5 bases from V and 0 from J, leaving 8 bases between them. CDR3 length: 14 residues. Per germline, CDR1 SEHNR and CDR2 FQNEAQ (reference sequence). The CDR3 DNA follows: TGTGCCAGCAGCCTCTTGAGCTCTGGAAACACCATATATTTT. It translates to CASSLLSSGNTIYF.

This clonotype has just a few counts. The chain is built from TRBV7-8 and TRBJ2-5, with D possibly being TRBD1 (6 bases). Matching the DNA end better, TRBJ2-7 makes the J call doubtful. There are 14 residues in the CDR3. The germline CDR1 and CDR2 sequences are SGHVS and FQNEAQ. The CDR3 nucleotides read TGTGCCAGCACCTTGGGGACACTATCCTACGAGCAGTACTTC. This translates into CASTLGTLSYEQYF.

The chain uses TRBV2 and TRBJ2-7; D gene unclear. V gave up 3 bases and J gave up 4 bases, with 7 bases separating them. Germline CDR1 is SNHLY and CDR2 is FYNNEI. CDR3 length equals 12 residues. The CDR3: CASSDWDYEQYF. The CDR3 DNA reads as TGTGCCAGCAGTGATTGGGATTACGAGCAGTACTTC.

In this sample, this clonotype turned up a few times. In nucleotides, the CDR3 is TGTGCCAGCAACCAGGACAGGGGAAATGGCTACACCTTC. Translated, it gives CASNQDRGNGYTF. J is TRBJ1-2 and V is TRBV5-6, with 9 bases identical to TRBD1. CDR1 SGHDT and CDR2 YYEEEE come from the germline V gene. The CDR3 loop spans 13 amino acids. The J segment lost 6 bases and the V segment lost 6 bases, leaving 6 bases of the junction unmatched.

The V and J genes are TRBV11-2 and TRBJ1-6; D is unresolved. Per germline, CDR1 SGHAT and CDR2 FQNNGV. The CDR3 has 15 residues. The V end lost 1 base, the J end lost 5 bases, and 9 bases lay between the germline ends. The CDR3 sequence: CASSLVGDDNSPLHF. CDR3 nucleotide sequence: TGTGCCAGCAGCTTAGTTGGGGATGATAATTCACCCCTCCACTTT.

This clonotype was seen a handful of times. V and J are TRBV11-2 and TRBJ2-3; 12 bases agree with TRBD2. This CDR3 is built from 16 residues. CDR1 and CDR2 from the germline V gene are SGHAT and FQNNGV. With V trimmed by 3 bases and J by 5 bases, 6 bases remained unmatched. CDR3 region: CASSFNPGLAGDTQYF. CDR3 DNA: TGTGCCAGCAGCTTCAACCCGGGACTAGCGGGAGATACGCAGTATTTT.

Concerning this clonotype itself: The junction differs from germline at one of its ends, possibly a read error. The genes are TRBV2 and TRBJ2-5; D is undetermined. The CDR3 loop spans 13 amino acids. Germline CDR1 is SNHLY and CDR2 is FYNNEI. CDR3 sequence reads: CASSEGRQEAQYF. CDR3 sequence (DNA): TGTGCCAGCAGTGAAGGGCGGCAAGAGGCCCAGTACTTC.

The CDR3 nucleotides read TGTGCCAGCAGCCAAAACTCTAATGAAAAACTGTTTTTT. Residues: CASSQNSNEKLFF. The chain joins TRBV7-9 to TRBJ1-4; D ambiguous. Trimming pared 5 bases from V and 3 bases from J, leaving 7 bases between. The germline CDR1 and CDR2 sequences are SEHNR and FQNEAQ (reference sequence). CDR3 length: 13 amino acids.

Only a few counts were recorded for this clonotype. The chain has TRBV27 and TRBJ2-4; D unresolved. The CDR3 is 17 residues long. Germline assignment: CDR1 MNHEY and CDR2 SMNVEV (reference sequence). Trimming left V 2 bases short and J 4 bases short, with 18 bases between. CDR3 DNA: TGTGCCAGCAGTTTAAGGACCGCTCCACCCCATAAAAACATTCAGTACTTC. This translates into CASSLRTAPPHKNIQYF.

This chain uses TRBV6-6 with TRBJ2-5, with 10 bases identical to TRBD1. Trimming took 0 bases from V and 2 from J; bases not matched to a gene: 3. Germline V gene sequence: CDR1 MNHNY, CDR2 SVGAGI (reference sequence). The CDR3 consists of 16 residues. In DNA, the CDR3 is TGTGCCAGCAGTTACTCTTCGGGACAGGGGCAAGAGACCCAGTACTTC. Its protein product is CASSYSSGQGQETQYF.

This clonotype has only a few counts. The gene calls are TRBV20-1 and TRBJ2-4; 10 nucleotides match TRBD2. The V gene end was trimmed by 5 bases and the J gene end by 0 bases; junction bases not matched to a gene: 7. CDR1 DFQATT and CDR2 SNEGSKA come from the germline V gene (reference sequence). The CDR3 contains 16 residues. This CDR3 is CSAPGLADLAKNIQYF. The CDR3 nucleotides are TGCAGTGCTCCTGGACTAGCGGATTTAGCCAAAAACATTCAGTACTTC.

CDR3 coding DNA: TGTGCCAGCAGTTTGACGGGTAATGGGAACACTGAAGCTTTCTTT. Protein sequence: CASSLTGNGNTEAFF. The chain employs TRBV28 and TRBJ1-1; D unresolved. V gave up 3 bases and J gave up 1 base, with 12 bases separating them. The CDR3 is made up of 15 amino acids. The germline CDR1 and CDR2 sequences are MDHEN and SYDVKM.

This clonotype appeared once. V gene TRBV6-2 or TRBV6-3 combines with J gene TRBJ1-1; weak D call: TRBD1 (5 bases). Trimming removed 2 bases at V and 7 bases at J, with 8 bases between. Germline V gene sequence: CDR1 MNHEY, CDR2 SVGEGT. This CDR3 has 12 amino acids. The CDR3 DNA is TGTGCCAGCAGTTACCCGGGGCATGAAGCTTTCTTT. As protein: CASSYPGHEAFF.

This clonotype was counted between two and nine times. CDR3 DNA sequence: TGCAGTGCTAAGATCAGGGGTTCAGGCGACCAAGAGACCCAGTACTTC. This codes for CSAKIRGSGDQETQYF. The chain is built from TRBV20-1 and TRBJ2-5, with a possible D match to TRBD1 (6 bases). V lost 4 bases and J 0 bases, leaving 18 bases between the germline ends. The CDR3 is made up of 16 amino acids. CDR1 is DFQATT, CDR2 SNEGSKA, per germline (reference sequence).

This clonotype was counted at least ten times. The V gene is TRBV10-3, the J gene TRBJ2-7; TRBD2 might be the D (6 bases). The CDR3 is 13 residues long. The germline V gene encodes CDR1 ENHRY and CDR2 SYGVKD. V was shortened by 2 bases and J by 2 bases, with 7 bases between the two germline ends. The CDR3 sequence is CAISERGTYEQYF. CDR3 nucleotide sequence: TGTGCCATCAGTGAGCGGGGGACCTACGAGCAGTACTTC.

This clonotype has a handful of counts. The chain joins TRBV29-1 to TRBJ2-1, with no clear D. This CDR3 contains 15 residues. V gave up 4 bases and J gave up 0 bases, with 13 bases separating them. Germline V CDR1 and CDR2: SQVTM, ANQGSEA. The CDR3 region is CSVAPKTGSYNEQFF. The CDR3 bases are TGCAGCGTTGCCCCGAAAACCGGCTCCTACAATGAGCAGTTCTTC.

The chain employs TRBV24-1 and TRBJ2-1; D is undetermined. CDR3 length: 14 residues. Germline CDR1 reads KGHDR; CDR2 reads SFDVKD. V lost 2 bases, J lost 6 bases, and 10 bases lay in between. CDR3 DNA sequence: TGTGCCACCAGTGATTCTTCGCGCTCCAATGAGCAGTTCTTC. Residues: CATSDSSRSNEQFF.

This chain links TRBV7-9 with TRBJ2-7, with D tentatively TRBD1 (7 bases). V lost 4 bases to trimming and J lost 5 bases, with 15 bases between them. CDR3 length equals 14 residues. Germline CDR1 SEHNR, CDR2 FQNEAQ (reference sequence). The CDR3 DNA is TGTGCCAGCAGCTGGGAGGACAGGCCGGACGAGCAGTACTTC. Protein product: CASSWEDRPDEQYF.

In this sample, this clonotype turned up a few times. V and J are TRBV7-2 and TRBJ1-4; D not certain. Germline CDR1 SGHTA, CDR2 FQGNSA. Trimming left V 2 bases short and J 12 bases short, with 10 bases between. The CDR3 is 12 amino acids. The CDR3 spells CASSLPKDELFF. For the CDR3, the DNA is TGTGCCAGCAGCTTACCCAAGGACGAACTGTTTTTT.

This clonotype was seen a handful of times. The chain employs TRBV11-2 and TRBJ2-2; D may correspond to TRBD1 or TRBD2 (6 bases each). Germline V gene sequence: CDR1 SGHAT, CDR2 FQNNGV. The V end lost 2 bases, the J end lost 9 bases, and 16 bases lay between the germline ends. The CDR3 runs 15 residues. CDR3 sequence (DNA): TGTGCCAGCAGCTTACTCCAGGGGAGGAGCAGGGAGCTGTTTTTT. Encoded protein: CASSLLQGRSRELFF.

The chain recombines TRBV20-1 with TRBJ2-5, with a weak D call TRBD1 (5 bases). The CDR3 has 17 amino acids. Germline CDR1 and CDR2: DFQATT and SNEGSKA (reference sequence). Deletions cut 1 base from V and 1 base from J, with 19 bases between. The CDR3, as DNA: TGCAGTGCTAGAGGAGCAGCAGGCCCAGGGCCCCAAGAGACCCAGTACTTC. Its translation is CSARGAAGPGPQETQYF.

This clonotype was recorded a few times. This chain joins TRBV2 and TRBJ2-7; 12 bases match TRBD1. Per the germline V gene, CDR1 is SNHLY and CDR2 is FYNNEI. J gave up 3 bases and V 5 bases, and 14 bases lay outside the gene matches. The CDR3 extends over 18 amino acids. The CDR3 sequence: CASSPGTGGLAGDYEQYF. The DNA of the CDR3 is TGTGCCAGCAGTCCCGGGACAGGGGGCTTAGCGGGCGACTACGAGCAGTACTTC.

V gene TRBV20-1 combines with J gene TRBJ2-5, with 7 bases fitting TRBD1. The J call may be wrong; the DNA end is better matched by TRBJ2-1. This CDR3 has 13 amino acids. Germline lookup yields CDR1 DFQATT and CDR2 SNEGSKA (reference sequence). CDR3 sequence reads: CSARLDRANEQFF. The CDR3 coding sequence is TGCAGTGCCAGACTCGACAGGGCGAATGAGCAGTTCTTC.

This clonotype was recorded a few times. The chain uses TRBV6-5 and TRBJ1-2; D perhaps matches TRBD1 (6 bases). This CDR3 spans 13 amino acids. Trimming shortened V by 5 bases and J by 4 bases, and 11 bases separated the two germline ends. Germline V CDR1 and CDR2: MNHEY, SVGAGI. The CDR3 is CASSETGTYGYTF. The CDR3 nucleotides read TGTGCCAGCAGTGAAACAGGGACCTATGGCTACACCTTC.

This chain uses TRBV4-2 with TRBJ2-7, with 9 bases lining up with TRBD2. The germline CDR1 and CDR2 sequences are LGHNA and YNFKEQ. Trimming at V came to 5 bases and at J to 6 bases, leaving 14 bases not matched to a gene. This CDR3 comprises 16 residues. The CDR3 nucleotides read TGTGCCAGCAGCTTTCGACCGGGACTAGCCGCCGGCGAGCAGTACTTC. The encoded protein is CASSFRPGLAAGEQYF.